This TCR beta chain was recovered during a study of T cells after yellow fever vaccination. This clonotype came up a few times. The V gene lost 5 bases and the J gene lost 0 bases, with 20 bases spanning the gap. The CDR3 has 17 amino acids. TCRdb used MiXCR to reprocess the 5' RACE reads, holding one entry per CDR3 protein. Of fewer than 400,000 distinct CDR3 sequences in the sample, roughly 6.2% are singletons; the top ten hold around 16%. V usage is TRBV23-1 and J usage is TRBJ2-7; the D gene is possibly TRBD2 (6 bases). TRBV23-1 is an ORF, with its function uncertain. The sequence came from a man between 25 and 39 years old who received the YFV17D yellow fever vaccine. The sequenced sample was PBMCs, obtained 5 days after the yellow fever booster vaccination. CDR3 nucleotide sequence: TGCGCCAGCAGTAACCTCAGGGCTAGCGTAATCTCCTACGAGCAGTACTTC. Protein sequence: CASSNLRASVISYEQYF.